A selection of T cell receptor beta chains follows, all from one sample in a study of blood T cell repertoires in COVID-19. The table came from immunoSEQ multiplex PCR; TCRdb's copy has only in-frame clones and leaves some out. The sample records 90,000 to 120,000 clones, about 89% being singletons. The sequenced sample consisted of peripheral blood. All receptors come from a woman in her 30s with acute or convalescent COVID-19. CDR3s include the opening cysteine and the closing phenylalanine or tryptophan. The D gene is left open where the match is weak. Expanded clones get a size class; other rows say once, few or many, or leave the size out.

CASSLASGTSGTNEQFF,TGTGCCAGCAGCTTAGCCAGCGGGACTAGCGGGACGAATGAGCAGTTCTTC,TRBJ2-1,TRBV7-2,17,TRBD2,-
CASSYEGYTDTQYF,TGTGCCAGCAGTTACGAGGGCTACACAGATACGCAGTATTTT,TRBJ2-3,TRBV6-5,14,-,-
CASRGPGAQYF,TGTGCCAGCAGGGGTCCAGGGGCCCAGTACTTC,TRBJ2-7,TRBV6-5,11,-,-
CAWRIGGADGYTF,TGTGCCTGGAGAATAGGGGGGGCGGATGGCTACACCTTC,TRBJ1-2,TRBV30,13,-,-
CASSIDSQGVDTQYF,TGTGCCAGTAGTATTGACTCGCAGGGGGTGGATACGCAGTATTTT,TRBJ2-3,TRBV19,15,TRBD1,-
CASSSGRAYEQYF,TGTGCCAGCAGTAGCGGGAGGGCCTACGAGCAGTACTTC,TRBJ2-7,TRBV6-5,13,TRBD2,-
CASSTGTVNNEQFF,TGTGCCAGCAGCACAGGGACAGTTAACAATGAGCAGTTCTTC,TRBJ2-1,TRBV7-2,14,TRBD1,-
CASSLSSGYSNQPQHF,TGTGCCAGCAGTTTAAGTTCGGGATATAGCAATCAGCCCCAGCATTTT,TRBJ1-5,TRBV28,16,-,-
CASSLPEGGREKNEQFF,TGTGCCAGCAGTTTACCAGAGGGGGGGAGGGAAAAAAATGAGCAGTTCTTC,TRBJ2-1,TRBV7-6,17,-,-
CASSPIAGGGFVVKNIQYF,TGTGCCAGCAGTCCCATAGCGGGAGGGGGATTTGTTGTCAAAAACATTCAGTACTTC,TRBJ2-4,TRBV6-2/TRBV6-3,19,TRBD2,-
CAISELRGRTRTGELFF,TGTGCCATCAGTGAGTTACGGGGGAGGACCCGCACCGGGGAGCTGTTTTTT,TRBJ2-2,TRBV10-3,17,-,-
CASSLRPGQGELPQHF,TGTGCCAGCAGTTTAAGGCCGGGACAGGGTGAGTTGCCCCAGCATTTT,TRBJ1-5,TRBV27,16,TRBD1,-
CASSLGQSSTDTQYF,TGTGCCAGCAGCTTGGGACAGTCTAGCACAGATACGCAGTATTTT,TRBJ2-3,TRBV13,15,TRBD1,-
CASSPGLAEFQETQYF,TGTGCCAGCAGCCCAGGACTAGCGGAATTCCAAGAGACCCAGTACTTC,TRBJ2-5,TRBV14,16,TRBD2,-
CASRRGQGSNQPQHF,TGTGCCAGCAGAAGAGGACAGGGAAGCAATCAGCCCCAGCATTTT,TRBJ1-5,TRBV6-5,15,TRBD1,-
CASRTYATNEKLFF,TGTGCCAGTAGAACCTACGCAACTAATGAAAAACTGTTTTTT,TRBJ1-4,TRBV19,14,-,few
CASSTPGQGVQPQHF,TGTGCCAGTAGTACACCGGGACAGGGTGTTCAGCCCCAGCATTTT,TRBJ1-5,TRBV19,15,TRBD1,-
CASRSGTGSFGYTF,TGTGCCAGTCGTTCCGGGACAGGGTCTTTTGGCTACACCTTC,TRBJ1-2,TRBV27,14,TRBD1,-
CASSNTANYGYTF,TGTGCCAGCAGCAACACAGCTAACTATGGCTACACCTTC,TRBJ1-2,TRBV3-1/TRBV3-2,13,-,-
CASSLGRGYEQYF,TGTGCCAGCAGTTTAGGCAGGGGTTACGAGCAGTACTTC,TRBJ2-7,TRBV12-3/TRBV12-4,13,-,-
CASSLATGATEAFF,TGTGCCAGCAGCTTAGCTACAGGGGCGACTGAAGCTTTCTTT,TRBJ1-1,TRBV7-9,14,TRBD1,-
CASYNAGQTNEAFF,TGTGCCAGCTATAATGCCGGACAGACCAATGAAGCTTTCTTT,TRBJ1-1,TRBV28,14,-,-
CASSFQGKVYEQYF,TGTGCCAGCAGCTTCCAGGGTAAGGTGTACGAGCAGTACTTC,TRBJ2-7,TRBV7-3,14,-,-
CASRQRVQGMRRGYTF,TGTGCCAGCAGACAAAGGGTCCAGGGGATGCGGCGGGGCTACACCTTC,TRBJ1-2,TRBV28,16,-,-
CASSISPGVWVSTGELFF,TGTGCCAGTAGTATTTCCCCCGGGGTCTGGGTGAGCACCGGGGAGCTGTTTTTT,TRBJ2-2,TRBV19,18,-,-
CASSSDTEAFF,TGTGCCAGCAGCTCAGACACTGAAGCTTTCTTT,TRBJ1-1,TRBV5-4,11,-,-
CATGLAGANEQFF,TGTGCCACCGGACTAGCGGGAGCCAATGAGCAGTTCTTC,TRBJ2-1,TRBV5-5,13,TRBD2,-
CASSLSTGFQPQHF,TGTGCCAGCAGTTTATCGACAGGGTTTCAGCCCCAGCATTTT,TRBJ1-5,TRBV27,14,TRBD1,-
CASSIVPTNVLTF,TGTGCCAGTAGTATAGTCCCTACCAACGTCCTGACTTTC,TRBJ2-6,TRBV19,13,-,-
CASSYTDRVAYEQYF,TGTGCCAGCAGTTACACCGACAGGGTAGCCTACGAGCAGTACTTC,TRBJ2-7,TRBV6-5,15,TRBD1,-
CASSPTTDRGMGEQFF,TGTGCCAGCTCACCAACCACCGACAGGGGGATGGGTGAGCAGTTCTTC,TRBJ2-1,TRBV18,16,TRBD1,-
CASSLAPGGSPYNEQFF,TGTGCCAGCAGCTTAGCCCCAGGGGGTTCTCCCTACAATGAGCAGTTCTTC,TRBJ2-1,TRBV7-9,17,TRBD1,-
CASSLSPWRSNQPQHF,TGTGCCAGCAGTTTATCCCCCTGGAGGAGCAATCAGCCCCAGCATTTT,TRBJ1-5,TRBV28,16,-,-
CASSPIASGTRNTEAFF,TGTGCCAGCAGTCCAATCGCATCGGGGACTAGGAACACTGAAGCTTTCTTT,TRBJ1-1,TRBV28,17,-,-
CAWSYGAGNSPLHF,TGTGCCTGGAGTTATGGGGCTGGGAATTCACCCCTCCACTTT,TRBJ1-6,TRBV30,14,-,-
CASSQVAGVGYTF,TGTGCCAGCAGCCAAGTGGCAGGGGTGGGCTACACCTTC,TRBJ1-2,TRBV3-1/TRBV3-2,13,-,-
CASSQSTGPPYSNQPQHF,TGCGCCAGCAGCCAATCGACAGGTCCCCCCTATAGCAATCAGCCCCAGCATTTT,TRBJ1-5,TRBV4-1,18,-,-
CARLADTGELFF,TGTGCCAGGTTAGCGGACACCGGGGAGCTGTTTTTT,TRBJ2-2,TRBV7-9,12,-,-
CASYTGGYGYTF,TGTGCCAGCTATACAGGGGGCTATGGCTACACCTTC,TRBJ1-2,TRBV28,12,TRBD1,-
CAISPQANTEAFF,TGTGCCATCAGTCCCCAGGCGAACACTGAAGCTTTCTTT,TRBJ1-1,TRBV10-3,13,-,once
CASSLSGQGPYEQYF,TGCGCCAGCAGCCTTAGTGGACAGGGACCCTACGAGCAGTACTTC,TRBJ2-7,TRBV5-1,15,TRBD1,-
CASSSPGTGSNSPLHF,TGTGCCAGCAGCAGTCCGGGGACAGGCTCTAATTCACCCCTCCACTTT,TRBJ1-6,TRBV2,16,TRBD1,-
CASSVRADSTDTQYF,TGTGCCAGCAGCGTACGAGCGGACAGCACAGATACGCAGTATTTT,TRBJ2-3,TRBV9,15,-,-
CASRRDRGRGPKDQPQHF,TGTGCCAGCCGAAGGGACAGGGGGCGCGGTCCCAAGGATCAGCCCCAGCATTTT,TRBJ1-5,TRBV19,18,TRBD1,-
CASSDWGTRQPQHF,TGTGCCAGCAGTGATTGGGGGACTCGGCAGCCCCAGCATTTT,TRBJ1-5,TRBV2,14,-,once